This entry describes one T cell receptor (beta chain). Time point given: newly diagnosed GD, antithyroid drugs for less than 3 months. The TCR library used RNA extracted from PBMCs. The data are from a study of regulatory T cells in long-lasting Graves disease. The trim removed 7 bases at V and 2 bases at J, leaving 9 bases unmatched. The CDR3 runs to 15 residues. The germline V gene has CDR1 SGHTA and CDR2 FQGTGA. According to the study, TCR beta libraries were built with iRepertoire HTBI primers and CDR3-region Arm-PCR. Each CDR3 protein gets one entry after TCRdb re-called the multiplex PCR reads with MiXCR. The sample lists fewer than 500,000 distinct CDR3 sequences, 15% to 20% occurring once. This same sample was also part of a study on T cells in Graves' hyperthyroidism and ophthalmopathy.

The chain is built from TRBV7-3 and TRBJ2-3; the match to TRBD1 covers 7 bases. This clonotype was obtained from a man in his forties or fifties with Graves disease. The source material was peripheral blood mononuclear cells (PBMCs), sampled at new diagnosis, from a patient treated with antithyroid drugs. CDR3 coding DNA: TGTGCCAGCACGCACAGGGGCCCACACACAGATACGCAGTATTTT. Translating it yields CASTHRGPHTDTQYF. Looking up the rest from reference TRBV7-3 and TRBJ2-3 gives the full variable domain: GAGVSQTPSNKVTEKGKYVELRCDPISGHTALYWYRQSLGQGPEFLIYFQGTGAADDSGLPNDRFFAVRPEGSVSTLKIQRTERGDSAVYLCASTHRGPHTDTQYFGPGTRLTVL.